The rows below give T cell receptor beta chains drawn from one sample of a study of regulatory T cells in long-lasting Graves disease. TCRdb called the multiplex PCR reads again in MiXCR, with one record for every CDR3 protein. The table includes about 540,000 distinct CDR3 sequences, roughly 14% detected once. These data were likewise used in another study, on T cells in Graves' hyperthyroidism and ophthalmopathy.

The sequencing used peripheral blood mononuclear cells (PBMCs), collected at new diagnosis, from a patient treated with antithyroid drugs. These receptor sequences come from a man in his thirties or forties with Graves disease. The CDR3 runs from the conserved cysteine through the conserved F or W.

>TRBJ2-1|TRBV29-1
CSVSPSNEQFF
>TRBJ2-7|TRBV3-1
CASSPPGGLLPYEQYF
>TRBJ2-5|TRBV24-1
CATSDPGLATGETQYF
>TRBJ2-1|TRBV5-1
CASSPAIQVRSYNEQFF
>TRBJ1-1|TRBV24-1
CATSVNRGNTEAFF
>TRBJ1-2|TRBV2
CAGETGRSGGYTF
>TRBJ2-3|TRBV2
CASSVVPAADTQYF
>TRBJ2-6|TRBV5-5
CASGTGAGANVLTF
>TRBJ2-3|TRBV20-1
CSARDVFDSTDTQYF
>TRBJ2-7|TRBV3-1
CASSQDSADEQYF